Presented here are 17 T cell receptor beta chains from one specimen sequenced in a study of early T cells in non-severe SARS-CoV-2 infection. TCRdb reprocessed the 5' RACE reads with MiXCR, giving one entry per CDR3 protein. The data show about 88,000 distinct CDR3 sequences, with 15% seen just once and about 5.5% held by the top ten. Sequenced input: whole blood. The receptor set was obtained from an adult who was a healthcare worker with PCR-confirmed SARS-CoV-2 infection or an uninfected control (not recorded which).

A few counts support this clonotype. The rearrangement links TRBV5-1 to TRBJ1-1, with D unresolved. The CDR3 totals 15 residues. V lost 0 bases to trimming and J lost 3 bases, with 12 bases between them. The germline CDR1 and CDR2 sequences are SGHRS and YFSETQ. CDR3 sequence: CASSLVSYGDTEAFF. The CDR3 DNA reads TGCGCCAGCAGCTTGGTGAGCTATGGGGACACTGAAGCTTTCTTT.

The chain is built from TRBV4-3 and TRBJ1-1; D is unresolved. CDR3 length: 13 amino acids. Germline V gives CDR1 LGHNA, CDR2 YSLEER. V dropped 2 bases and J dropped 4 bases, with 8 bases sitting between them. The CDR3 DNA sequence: TGCGCCAGCAGCCAAAAGGGAGTCACTGAAGCTTTCTTT. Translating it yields CASSQKGVTEAFF.

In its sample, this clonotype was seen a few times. The CDR3 DNA sequence: TGTGCCAGCAGCAAACAAGGAGGACGTTATAGCAATCAGCCCCAGCATTTT. Its protein is CASSKQGGRYSNQPQHF. This rearrangement joins TRBV21-1 to TRBJ1-5. TRBV21-1 is given as a pseudogene. CDR3 length: 17 amino acids.

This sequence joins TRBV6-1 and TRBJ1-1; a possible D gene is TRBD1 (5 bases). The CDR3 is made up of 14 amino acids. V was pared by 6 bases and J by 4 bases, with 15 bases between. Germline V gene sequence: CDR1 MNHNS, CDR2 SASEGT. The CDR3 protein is CASSPEVRGTEAFF. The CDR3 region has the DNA TGTGCCAGCAGCCCGGAGGTAAGGGGCACTGAAGCTTTCTTT.

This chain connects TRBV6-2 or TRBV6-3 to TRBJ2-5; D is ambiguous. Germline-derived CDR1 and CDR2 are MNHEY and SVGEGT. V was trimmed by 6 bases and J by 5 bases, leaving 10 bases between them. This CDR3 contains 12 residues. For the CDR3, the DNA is TGTGCCAGCAGCTCGAATGATGAGACCCAGTACTTC. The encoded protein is CASSSNDETQYF.

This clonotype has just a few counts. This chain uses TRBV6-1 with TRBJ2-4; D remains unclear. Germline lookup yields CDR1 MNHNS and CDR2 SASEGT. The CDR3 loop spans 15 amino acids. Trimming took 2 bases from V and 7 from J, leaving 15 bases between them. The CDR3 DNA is TGTGCCAGCAGTGAATACGGCAGGTCTTATAACATTCAGTACTTC. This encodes CASSEYGRSYNIQYF.

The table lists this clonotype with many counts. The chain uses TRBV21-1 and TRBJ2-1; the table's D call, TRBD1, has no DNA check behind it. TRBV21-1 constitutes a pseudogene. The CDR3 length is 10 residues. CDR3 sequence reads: CASDRTGLLF. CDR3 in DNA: TGTGCCAGCGACAGGACAGGGCTCCTCTTC.

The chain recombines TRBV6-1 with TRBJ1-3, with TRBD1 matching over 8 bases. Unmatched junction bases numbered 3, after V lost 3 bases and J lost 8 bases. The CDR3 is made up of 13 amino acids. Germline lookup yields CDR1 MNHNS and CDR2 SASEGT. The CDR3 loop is CASSETGVHTIYF. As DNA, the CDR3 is TGTGCCAGCAGTGAGACAGGGGTACACACCATATATTTT.

CDR3 coding DNA: TGCGCCAGCAGCCGCGACCTAAGGGCCCGGACGACCCAGTACTTC. Encoded protein: CASSRDLRARTTQYF. The gene calls are TRBV5-1 and TRBJ2-5; no definite D call. In germline, CDR1 is SGHRS, CDR2 YFSETQ. V lost 4 bases, J lost 7 bases, and 20 bases lay in between. This CDR3 is built from 15 residues.

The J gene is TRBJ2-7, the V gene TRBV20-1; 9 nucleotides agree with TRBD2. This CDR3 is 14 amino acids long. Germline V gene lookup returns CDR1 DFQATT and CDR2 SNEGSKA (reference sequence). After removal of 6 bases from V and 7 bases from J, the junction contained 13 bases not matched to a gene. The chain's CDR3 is CSAPSSGDFNEQYF. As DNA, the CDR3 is TGCAGTGCGCCCTCTAGCGGGGACTTTAATGAGCAGTACTTC.

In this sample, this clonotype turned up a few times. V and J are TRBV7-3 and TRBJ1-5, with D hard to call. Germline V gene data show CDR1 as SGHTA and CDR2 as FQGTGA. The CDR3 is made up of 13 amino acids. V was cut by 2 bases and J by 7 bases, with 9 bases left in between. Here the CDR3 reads CASSLPPGQPQHF. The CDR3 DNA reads TGTGCCAGCAGCTTACCCCCGGGCCAGCCCCAGCATTTT.

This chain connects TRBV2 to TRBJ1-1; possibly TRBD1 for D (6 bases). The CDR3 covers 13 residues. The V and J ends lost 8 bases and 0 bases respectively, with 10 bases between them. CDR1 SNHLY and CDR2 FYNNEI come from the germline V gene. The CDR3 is CASRDRLNTEAFF. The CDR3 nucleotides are TGTGCCAGCCGCGACAGGCTGAACACTGAAGCTTTCTTT.

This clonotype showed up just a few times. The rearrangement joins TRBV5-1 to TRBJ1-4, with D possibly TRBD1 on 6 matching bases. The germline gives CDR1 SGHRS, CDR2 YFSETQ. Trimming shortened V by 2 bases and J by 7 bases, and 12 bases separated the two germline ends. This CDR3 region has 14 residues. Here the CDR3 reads CASSFTGGREKLFF. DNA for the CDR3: TGCGCCAGCAGCTTTACCGGGGGGCGTGAAAAACTGTTTTTT.

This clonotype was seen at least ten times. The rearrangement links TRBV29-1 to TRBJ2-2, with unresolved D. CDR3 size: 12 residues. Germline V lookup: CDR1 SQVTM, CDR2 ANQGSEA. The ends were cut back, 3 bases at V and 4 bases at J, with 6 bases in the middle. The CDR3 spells CSVDRSTGELFF. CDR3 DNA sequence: TGCAGCGTTGATAGGAGCACCGGGGAGCTGTTTTTT.

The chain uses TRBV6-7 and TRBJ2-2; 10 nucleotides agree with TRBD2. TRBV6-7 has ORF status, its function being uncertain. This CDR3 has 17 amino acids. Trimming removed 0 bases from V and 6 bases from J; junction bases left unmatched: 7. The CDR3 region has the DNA TGTGCCAGCAGTTACTCGTCTAGCGGGAGCCTCGCCGGGGAGCTGTTTTTT. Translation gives CASSYSSSGSLAGELFF.

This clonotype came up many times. CDR3 amino acids: CSARERGEPIPSYNEQFF. In DNA form, the CDR3 reads TGCAGTGCTAGAGAGAGAGGGGAACCTATCCCCTCCTACAATGAGCAGTTCTTC. The J gene is TRBJ2-1, the V gene TRBV20-1; D assignment may be TRBD1 or TRBD2 (5 bases each). From germline, CDR1 is DFQATT and CDR2 SNEGSKA (reference sequence). CDR3 length: 18 residues. The V gene lost 0 bases and the J gene lost 0 bases, with 18 bases spanning the gap.

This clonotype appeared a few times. The CDR3 sequence is CAWSKASTYQTSTDTQYF. The CDR3 nucleotides are TGTGCCTGGAGTAAGGCTAGCACCTACCAGACTAGCACAGATACGCAGTATTTT. V and J are TRBV30 and TRBJ2-3, with D perhaps TRBD2 (5 bases). The germline gives CDR1 GTSNPN, CDR2 SVGIG (reference sequence). CDR3 size: 18 residues. V was cut by 2 bases and J by 0 bases, with 21 bases left in between.